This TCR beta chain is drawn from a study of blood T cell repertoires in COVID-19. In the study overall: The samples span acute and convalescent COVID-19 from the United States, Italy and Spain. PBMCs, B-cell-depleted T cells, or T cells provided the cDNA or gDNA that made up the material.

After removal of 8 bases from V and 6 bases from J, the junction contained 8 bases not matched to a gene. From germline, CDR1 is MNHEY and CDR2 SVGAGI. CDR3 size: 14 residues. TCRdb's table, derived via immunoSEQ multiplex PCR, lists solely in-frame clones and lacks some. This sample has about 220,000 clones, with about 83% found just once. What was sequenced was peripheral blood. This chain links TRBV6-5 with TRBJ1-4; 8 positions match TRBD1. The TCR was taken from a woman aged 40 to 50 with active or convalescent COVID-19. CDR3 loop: CASRRDRRDEKLFF. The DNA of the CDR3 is TGTGCCAGCCGCCGGGACAGGAGGGATGAAAAACTGTTTTTT.